The 19 T cell receptor beta chains below were found in one sample sequenced in a study of beta chain features in type 1 diabetes. Expressed TCRB transcripts were sequenced because the isolated RNA had all been reverse transcribed beforehand. Only in-frame clones appear in the TCRdb table, and some are missing; sequencing was by immunoSEQ multiplex PCR. The repertoire holds about 410,000 clones, over 11% seen once, with 0.035% to 0.04% in the top ten. Sequenced material: naive CD4+ T cells from blood. Receptors originate from a man in his thirties or forties in good health.

The chain carries TRBV5-1 and TRBJ2-7, with D unclear. This CDR3 is built from 14 residues. Germline-derived CDR1 and CDR2 are SGHRS and YFSETQ. V lost 0 bases, J lost 4 bases, and 11 bases lay in between. The CDR3 DNA reads TGCGCCAGCAGCTTGGAAGGACCCGCTTACGAGCAGTACGTC. This translates into CASSLEGPAYEQYV.

The genes are TRBV2 and TRBJ2-7, with D tentatively TRBD2 (8 bases). The V gene lost 8 bases and the J gene lost 4 bases, with 15 bases spanning the gap. Germline V gives CDR1 SNHLY, CDR2 FYNNEI. There are 13 residues in the CDR3. CDR3 nucleotides: TGTGCCAGCCGGGGGGGGACAGAGTACGAGCAGTACTTC. As protein: CASRGGTEYEQYF.

This clone was seen more than once but under ten times. The rearrangement links TRBV29-1 to TRBJ1-2, with TRBD1 matching over 8 bases. Trimming took 7 bases from V and 4 from J; bases not matched to a gene: 8. This CDR3 comprises 13 residues. Germline-derived CDR1 and CDR2 are SQVTM and ANQGSEA. The chain's CDR3 is CSAPDRGAYGYTF. The CDR3 nucleotides are TGCAGCGCACCTGACAGGGGTGCCTATGGCTACACCTTC.

There are a few counts of this clone. The gene calls are TRBV30 and TRBJ2-1, with TRBD2 matching over 7 bases. CDR1 is GTSNPN and CDR2 is SVGIG in the germline V gene (reference sequence). The CDR3 length is 14 residues. J gave up 12 bases and V 0 bases, and 11 bases lay outside the gene matches. The CDR3 DNA sequence: TGTGCCTGGAGTGTAAGGCTAGCGGTTCGTTCGCAGTTCTTC. The encoded protein is CAWSVRLAVRSQFF.

This chain connects TRBV4-1 to TRBJ1-1; TRBD1 might be the D (5 bases). CDR1 is MGHRA and CDR2 is YSYEKL in the germline V gene. V shed 4 bases and J shed 1 base, with 13 bases lying between them. The CDR3 consists of 15 residues. CDR3 sequence reads: CASSRPTRGNTEAFF. Written as DNA, the CDR3 is TGCGCCAGCAGCCGGCCGACAAGGGGGAACACTGAAGCTTTCTTT.

This clone has only a few counts. The same CDR3 arises from other DNA sequences in this sample as well. This sequence joins TRBV30 and TRBJ2-3; D remains unclear. The CDR3 loop spans 12 amino acids. Looked up from germline, CDR1 is GTSNPN and CDR2 is SVGIG (reference sequence). With 2 bases removed from V and 1 base from J, the gap between germline ends came to 4 bases. Here the CDR3 DNA reads TGTGCCTGGAGTTCAGGCACAGATACGCAGTATTTT. It translates to CAWSSGTDTQYF.

This clone came up a few times. This sample includes further DNA sequences coding for the same CDR3. The CDR3 DNA follows: TGTGCCTGGAGTGTACAGTTAGCGGGAACAGATACGCAGTATTTT. This encodes CAWSVQLAGTDTQYF. The rearrangement uses TRBV30 and TRBJ2-3; 8 bases fit TRBD2. Germline CDR1 and CDR2: GTSNPN and SVGIG (reference sequence). CDR3 length equals 15 residues. V gave up 0 bases and J gave up 3 bases; unmatched junction bases: 5.

The gene calls are TRBV7-2 and TRBJ2-1; 8 bases are a match to TRBD2. The germline V gene encodes CDR1 SGHTA and CDR2 FQGNSA. The V gene end was trimmed by 5 bases and the J gene end by 2 bases; junction bases not matched to a gene: 5. The CDR3 has 15 residues. The CDR3 loop is CASSRGLATYNEQFF. The CDR3 DNA sequence: TGTGCCAGCAGCCGAGGACTAGCTACCTACAATGAGCAGTTCTTC.

A note on this clone: One junction end does not reproduce the germline sequence, and a read error may be involved. The J gene is TRBJ2-4, the V gene TRBV2, with D perhaps given as TRBD1 or TRBD2 (5 bases each). CDR1 and CDR2 (germline): SNHLY, FYNNEI. This CDR3 contains 12 residues. CDR3 DNA: TGTGCCAGCAGGACGCCGGGACGGGTTAAGGACTTC. Protein product: CASRTPGRVKDF.

The J gene is TRBJ2-2, the V gene TRBV9, with 7 bases lining up with TRBD1. This CDR3 is 17 amino acids long. Unmatched junction bases numbered 10, after V lost 4 bases and J lost 1 base. CDR1 and CDR2 (germline): SGDLS, YYNGEE. CDR3 region: CASSPRPGTENTGELFF. CDR3 nucleotide sequence: TGTGCCAGCAGCCCTCGTCCCGGGACAGAGAACACCGGGGAGCTGTTTTTT.

The chain joins TRBV2 to TRBJ1-6, with D hard to call. Germline V gene sequence: CDR1 SNHLY, CDR2 FYNNEI. Trimming stripped 3 bases from V and 1 base from J, with 7 bases between. This CDR3 is built from 15 residues. CDR3 sequence (DNA): TGTGCCAGCAGTGACGGCAGATCCTATAATTCACCCCTCCACTTT. Its protein is CASSDGRSYNSPLHF. Full variable domain (remainder filled in from reference TRBV2 and TRBJ1-6): EPEVTQTPSHQVTQMGQEVILRCVPISNHLYFYWYRQILGQKVEFLVSFYNNEISEKSEIFDDQFSVERPDGSNFTLKIRSTKLEDSAMYFCASSDGRSYNSPLHFGNGTRLTVT.

This chain links TRBV7-9 with TRBJ1-3; 7 bases align to TRBD1. This CDR3 spans 14 amino acids. Unmatched junction bases numbered 6, after V lost 3 bases and J lost 7 bases. The germline V gene encodes CDR1 SEHNR and CDR2 FQNEAQ (reference sequence). CDR3 sequence reads: CASSLEDRPNTIYF. DNA for the CDR3: TGTGCCAGCAGCTTGGAGGACAGGCCGAACACCATATATTTT.

The sample holds a few counts of this clone. The chain carries TRBV2 and TRBJ1-2, with a possible D match to TRBD1 (6 bases). Germline assignment: CDR1 SNHLY and CDR2 FYNNEI. The CDR3 has 14 residues. The V and J ends lost 7 bases and 7 bases respectively, with 19 bases between them. The CDR3 bases are TGTGCCAGCACCTCGGGGGGCAGGGGAGGTGGCTACACCTTC. It specifies CASTSGGRGGGYTF.

The chain has TRBV7-8 and TRBJ2-4; possibly TRBD1 or TRBD2 for D (5 bases each). CDR1 SGHVS and CDR2 FQNEAQ come from the germline V gene. V lost 1 base and J 0 bases, leaving 10 bases between the germline ends. The CDR3 is made up of 16 amino acids. The CDR3 bases are TGTGCCAGCAGCTTAGGGGGGACCCTAGCCAAAAACATTCAGTACTTC. Amino acids: CASSLGGTLAKNIQYF.

This clone came up a few times. The chain combines TRBV7-2 with TRBJ2-7; no definite D call. V was trimmed by 3 bases and J by 0 bases, leaving 15 bases between them. There are 16 residues in the CDR3. CDR1 is SGHTA and CDR2 is FQGNSA in the germline V gene. CDR3 sequence: CASSLAGWADSYEQYF. DNA for the CDR3: TGTGCCAGCAGCTTGGCTGGGTGGGCAGACTCCTACGAGCAGTACTTC. Full variable domain (rest looked up from reference TRBV7-2 and TRBJ2-7): GAGVSQSPSNKVTEKGKDVELRCDPISGHTALYWYRQSLGQGLEFLIYFQGNSAPDKSGLPSDRFSAERTGGSVSTLTIQRTQQEDSAVYLCASSLAGWADSYEQYFGPGTRLTVT.

This clone has more than one count but fewer than ten. J is TRBJ2-3 and V is TRBV10-3, with 9 positions matching TRBD2. The V gene end was trimmed by 10 bases and the J gene end by 0 bases; junction bases not matched to a gene: 5. Germline V gives CDR1 ENHRY, CDR2 SYGVKD. This CDR3 region has 14 residues. The CDR3 loop is CANSLAGSTDTQYF. In nucleotides, the CDR3 is TGTGCCAACTCCCTAGCGGGAAGCACAGATACGCAGTATTTT.

This clone was counted only a few times. The chain uses TRBV5-1 and TRBJ2-3; no reliable D call. Germline V CDR1 and CDR2: SGHRS, YFSETQ. Trimming removed 6 bases from V and 1 base from J, with 15 bases in between. This CDR3 region has 15 residues. The CDR3 here is CASKGEWHGTDTQYF. CDR3 coding DNA: TGCGCCAGCAAGGGCGAGTGGCATGGCACAGATACGCAGTATTTT. The full variable domain, in which reference TRBV5-1 and TRBJ2-3 provide the parts outside the CDR3, is KAGVTQTPRYLIKTRGQQVTLSCSPISGHRSVSWYQQTPGQGLQFLFEYFSETQRNKGNFPGRFSGRQFSNSRSEMNVSTLELGDSALYLCASKGEWHGTDTQYFGPGTRLTVL.

This clone was counted a few times. This chain joins TRBV5-1 and TRBJ2-5; D remains ambiguous. The CDR3 loop spans 14 amino acids. In germline, CDR1 is SGHRS, CDR2 YFSETQ. The V gene lost 1 base and the J gene lost 2 bases, with 9 bases spanning the gap. Here the CDR3 reads CASSLFAAQETQYF. For the CDR3, the DNA is TGCGCCAGCAGCTTGTTTGCGGCTCAAGAGACCCAGTACTTC.

The chain couples TRBV28 to TRBJ1-4, with TRBD1 matching 7 bases. Trimming cost V 4 bases and J 1 base; bases outside gene matches: 0. Germline V gives CDR1 MDHEN, CDR2 SYDVKM. CDR3 length equals 14 residues. The CDR3: CASSSGGTNEKLFF. Written as DNA, the CDR3 is TGTGCCAGCAGTTCAGGGGGAACTAATGAAAAACTGTTTTTT.